This T cell receptor (beta chain) is from a study of blood T cells in healthy people across ages. Findings of the study overall: Long-lived donors had more naive CD4+ cells and higher diversity than aged donors. With naive T cell percentage, TCR beta diversity showed a strong correlation.

CDR1 and CDR2 (germline): SEHNR, FQNEAQ (reference sequence). This CDR3 contains 15 residues. The V gene lost 5 bases and the J gene lost 8 bases, with 21 bases spanning the gap. In the case of this clonotype: Its matching antigen is unknown.

The donors, all healthy, were Caucasians living in Russia, aged 6 to 90. A second PCR of 7 to 11 cycles used a sample-barcoded 5' primer and a J-beta primer mix. MiXCR was run by TCRdb on the 5' RACE reads, yielding one entry per CDR3 protein. Of fewer than 2,000,000 distinct CDR3 sequences detected, around 36% appear once; the ten largest clones hold around 11%. Specimen: blood. This rearrangement joins TRBV7-9 to TRBJ1-2, with D perhaps TRBD1 (5 bases). The TCR comes from a woman in her twenties or thirties in good health. The DNA of the CDR3 is TGTGCCAGCAGCCGGCTGGGCAGGGCGTCGCGAGGCTACACCTTC. It encodes CASSRLGRASRGYTF.